This T cell receptor beta chain was identified during a study of T cell changes during pregnancy in multiple sclerosis. The CDR3 runs 15 residues. V lost 1 base and J lost 5, with 15 bases in between. Germline CDR1 and CDR2: LNHDA and SQIVND (reference sequence). The assay was immunoSEQ multiplex PCR, and TCRdb's table has in-frame clones only and misses some. The repertoire has some 29,000 clones, around nine tenths of them found once; the top ten carry 6.2%. V gene TRBV19 combines with J gene TRBJ2-7, with a tentative D call TRBD2 (5 bases). This receptor was taken from a female donor with multiple sclerosis, enrolled in a pregnancy study. Sequenced here: CD8+ T cells from peripheral blood mononuclear cells, sampled before pregnancy. CDR3 protein: CASSIGLLNIDEQYF. CDR3 in DNA: TGTGCCAGTAGTATAGGACTACTGAATATTGACGAGCAGTACTTC. Using reference TRBV19 and TRBJ2-7 for the parts outside the CDR3, the full variable domain is DGGITQSPKYLFRKEGQNVTLSCEQNLNHDAMYWYRQDPGQGLRLIYYSQIVNDFQKGDIAEGYSVSREKKESFPLTVTSAQKNPTAFYLCASSIGLLNIDEQYFGPGTRLTVT.